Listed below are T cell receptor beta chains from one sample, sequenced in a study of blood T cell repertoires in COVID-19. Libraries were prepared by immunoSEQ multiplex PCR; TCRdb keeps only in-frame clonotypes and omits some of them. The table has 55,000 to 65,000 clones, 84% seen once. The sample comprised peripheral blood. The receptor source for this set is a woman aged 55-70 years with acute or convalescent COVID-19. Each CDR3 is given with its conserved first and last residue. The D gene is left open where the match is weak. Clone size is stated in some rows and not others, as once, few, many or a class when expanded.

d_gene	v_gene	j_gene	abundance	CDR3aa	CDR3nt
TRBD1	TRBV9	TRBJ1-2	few	CASSVAYGGGADGYTF	TGTGCCAGCAGCGTAGCCTACGGAGGGGGCGCGGATGGCTACACCTTC
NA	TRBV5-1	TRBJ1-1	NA	CASSQPGRENTEAFF	TGCGCCAGCAGCCAACCCGGACGGGAGAACACTGAAGCTTTCTTT
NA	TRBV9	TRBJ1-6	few	CASSVSDNSPLHF	TGTGCCAGCAGCGTTTCAGATAATTCACCCCTCCACTTT
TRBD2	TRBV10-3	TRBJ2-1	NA	CANAPGGLGDEQFF	TGTGCCAACGCCCCCGGGGGACTAGGCGATGAGCAGTTCTTC
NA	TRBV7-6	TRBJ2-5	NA	CASSSTGEEETQYF	TGTGCCAGCAGCTCTACCGGGGAGGAAGAGACCCAGTACTTC
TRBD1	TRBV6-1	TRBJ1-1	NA	CASSALTGALGTEAFF	TGTGCCAGCAGTGCACTGACAGGGGCGTTGGGCACTGAAGCTTTCTTT
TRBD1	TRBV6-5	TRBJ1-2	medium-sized	CASRRDRGDDGYTF	TGTGCCAGCAGGCGCGACAGGGGAGATGATGGCTACACCTTC
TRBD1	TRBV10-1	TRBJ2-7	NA	CASSDRGAYEQYF	TGCGCCAGCAGCGACAGGGGGGCCTACGAGCAGTACTTC
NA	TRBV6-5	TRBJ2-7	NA	CASRVGEEQYF	TGTGCCAGTCGGGTAGGTGAAGAGCAGTACTTC
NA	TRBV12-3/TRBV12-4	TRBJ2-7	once	CASSQGSYEQYF	TGTGCCAGCAGTCAGGGATCCTACGAGCAGTACTTC
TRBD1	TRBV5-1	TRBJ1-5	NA	CASSLDRVAYSNQPQHF	TGCGCCAGCAGCTTAGACAGGGTCGCATACAGCAATCAGCCCCAGCATTTT
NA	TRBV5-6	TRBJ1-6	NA	CASSPIPGFDNSPLHF	TGTGCCAGCAGCCCGATTCCAGGCTTCGATAATTCACCCCTCCACTTT
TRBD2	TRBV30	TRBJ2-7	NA	CAWRAAGGREQYF	TGTGCCTGGAGGGCGGCGGGGGGGCGCGAGCAGTACTTC
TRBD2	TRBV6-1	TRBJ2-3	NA	CASSGSGGNLGTDTQYF	TGTGCCAGCAGTGGAAGCGGGGGCAATTTAGGCACAGATACGCAGTATTTT
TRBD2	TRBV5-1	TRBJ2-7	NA	CASSLAVAGGSYEQYF	TGCGCCAGCAGCTTGGCCGTAGCGGGGGGCTCCTACGAGCAGTACTTC
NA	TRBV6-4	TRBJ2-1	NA	CASSDSLGGEQFF	TGTGCCAGCAGTGACTCTCTGGGGGGTGAGCAGTTCTTC
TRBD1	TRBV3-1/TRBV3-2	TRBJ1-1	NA	CASSQGPGQGYTEAFF	TGTGCCAGCAGCCAAGGACCGGGACAGGGGTACACTGAAGCTTTCTTT
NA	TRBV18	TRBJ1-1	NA	CASSYDRSFEAFF	TGTGCCAGCTCATACGACAGGTCTTTTGAAGCTTTCTTT
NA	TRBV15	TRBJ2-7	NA	CATSRDPRYEQYF	TGTGCCACCAGCAGAGATCCGCGGTACGAGCAGTACTTC
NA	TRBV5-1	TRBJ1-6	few	CASRDYLSSYNSPLHF	TGCGCCAGCAGAGACTATCTGAGCTCCTATAATTCACCCCTCCACTTT
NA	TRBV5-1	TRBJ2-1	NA	CASSSQGNPYNEQFF	TGCGCCAGCAGCTCCCAGGGGAACCCCTACAATGAGCAGTTCTTC
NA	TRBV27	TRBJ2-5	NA	CARGAPVETQYF	TGTGCCAGGGGGGCCCCGGTAGAGACCCAGTACTTC
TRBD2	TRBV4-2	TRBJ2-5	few	CASSQVAGESRETQYF	TGTGCCAGCAGCCAAGTTGCGGGAGAGTCCCGAGAGACCCAGTACTTC
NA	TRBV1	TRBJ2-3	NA	CTSSQDPWVAGRTDTQYF	TGCACCAGCAGCCAAGATCCGTGGGTAGCGGGCCGCACAGATACGCAGTATTTT
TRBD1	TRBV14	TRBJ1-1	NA	CASSLRTGRNTEAFF	TGTGCCAGCAGCCTCCGGACAGGGAGGAACACTGAAGCTTTCTTT
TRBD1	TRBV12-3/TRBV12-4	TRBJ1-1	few	CASSLTGGAEAFF	TGTGCCAGCAGTCTCACAGGGGGCGCGGAAGCTTTCTTT
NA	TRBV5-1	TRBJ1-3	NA	CASTEGRSGNTIYF	TGCGCCAGCACCGAGGGCCGATCTGGAAACACCATATATTTT
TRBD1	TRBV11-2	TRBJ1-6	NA	CASSSGTGGDSPLHF	TGTGCCAGCAGCTCAGGGACAGGGGGTGATTCACCCCTCCACTTT
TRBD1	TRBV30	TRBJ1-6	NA	CALGTALNSPLHF	TGTGCTCTTGGGACAGCCCTTAATTCACCCCTCCACTTT